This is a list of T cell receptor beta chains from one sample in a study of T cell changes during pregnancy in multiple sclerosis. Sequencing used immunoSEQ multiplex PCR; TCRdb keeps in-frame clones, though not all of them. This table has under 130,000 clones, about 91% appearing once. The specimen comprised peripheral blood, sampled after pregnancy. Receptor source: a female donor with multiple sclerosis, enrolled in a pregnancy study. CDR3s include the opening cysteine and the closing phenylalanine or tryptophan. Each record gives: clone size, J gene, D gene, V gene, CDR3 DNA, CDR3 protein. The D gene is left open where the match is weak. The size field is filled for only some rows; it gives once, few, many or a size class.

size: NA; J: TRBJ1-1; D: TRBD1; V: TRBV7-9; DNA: TGTGCCAGCAGCCCAGGACAGGGTTGGGAAGCTTTCTTT; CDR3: CASSPGQGWEAFF
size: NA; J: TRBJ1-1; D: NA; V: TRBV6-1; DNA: TGTGCCAGCCCCCGGGGGGGCACTGAAGCTTTCTTT; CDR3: CASPRGGTEAFF
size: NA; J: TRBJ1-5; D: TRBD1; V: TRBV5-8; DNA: TGTGCCAGCAGCTTGGGGGACAGGGATCAGCCCCAGCATTTT; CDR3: CASSLGDRDQPQHF
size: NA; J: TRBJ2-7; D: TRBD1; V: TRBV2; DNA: TGTGCCAGCGCCGACAGGGAGTCTTACGAGCAGTACTTC; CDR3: CASADRESYEQYF
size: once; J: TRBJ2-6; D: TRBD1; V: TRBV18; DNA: TGTGCCAGCTCACCACAGGGGGCGGGCCTCTCTGGGGCCAACGTCCTGACTTTC; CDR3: CASSPQGAGLSGANVLTF
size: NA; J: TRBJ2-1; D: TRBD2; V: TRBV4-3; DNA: TGCGCCAGCAGCCGACTAGCGGGGGGGGCAAATGAGCAGTTCTTC; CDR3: CASSRLAGGANEQFF
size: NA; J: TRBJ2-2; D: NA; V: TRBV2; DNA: TGTGCCAGCAGACCTACAGGATTCAACACCGGGGAGCTGTTTTTT; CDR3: CASRPTGFNTGELFF
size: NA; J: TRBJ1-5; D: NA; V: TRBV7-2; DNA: TGTGCCAGCAGCTTTTCAGCAACTGGGCGGGATCAGCCCCAGCATTTT; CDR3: CASSFSATGRDQPQHF
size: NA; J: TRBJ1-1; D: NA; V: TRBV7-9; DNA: TGTGCCAGCAGCTCTACAGGGACATTGAACACTGAAGCTTTCTTT; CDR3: CASSSTGTLNTEAFF
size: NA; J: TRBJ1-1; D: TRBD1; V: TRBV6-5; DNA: TGTGCCAGCAGTTACGATACAGGGGGCACTGAAGCTTTCTTT; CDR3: CASSYDTGGTEAFF
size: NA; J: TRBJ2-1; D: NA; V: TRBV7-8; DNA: TGTGCCAGCAGCTTAGCAAACAGGTACAATGAGCAGTTCTTC; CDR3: CASSLANRYNEQFF
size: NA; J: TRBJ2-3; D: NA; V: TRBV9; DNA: TGTGCCAGCAGCGTAGGAACGGTGGATACGCAGTATTTT; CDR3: CASSVGTVDTQYF
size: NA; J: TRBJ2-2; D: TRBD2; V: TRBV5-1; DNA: TGCGCCAGCAGCTACGGACTAGCGGGGAACACCGGGGAGCTGTTTTTT; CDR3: CASSYGLAGNTGELFF
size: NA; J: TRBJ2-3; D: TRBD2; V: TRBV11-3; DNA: TGTGCCAGCAGCTTCAGCGGGGGGGCCACAGATACGCAGTATTTT; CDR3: CASSFSGGATDTQYF
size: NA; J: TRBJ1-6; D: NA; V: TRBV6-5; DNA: TGTGCCAGCACCTCAATTAGCTCCAATAATTCACCCCTCCACTTT; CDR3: CASTSISSNNSPLHF
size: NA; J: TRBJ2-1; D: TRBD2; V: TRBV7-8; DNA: TGTGCCTTCGGGGATAGCGGGAGGTTGGGTGAGCAGTTCTTC; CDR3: CAFGDSGRLGEQFF
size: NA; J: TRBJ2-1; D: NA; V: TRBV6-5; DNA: TGTGCCAGCAGTCCGGGACAAACCTACAATGAGCAGTTCTTC; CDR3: CASSPGQTYNEQFF
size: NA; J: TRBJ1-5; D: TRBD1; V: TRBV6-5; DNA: TGTGCCAGCAGTCGGGACAGCGTTAGCAATCAGCCCCAGCATTTT; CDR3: CASSRDSVSNQPQHF